A single sample gave rise to the 2 T cell receptor beta chains below, sequenced in a study of T cell changes during pregnancy in multiple sclerosis. The protocol was immunoSEQ multiplex PCR, while the TCRdb copy is restricted to in-frame clones and leaves out a portion. The data show about 20,000 clones, 88% seen once. The sample consisted of CD8+ T cells from peripheral blood mononuclear cells, taken in the third trimester of pregnancy. These TCRs come from a female donor in good health, enrolled as a control in a pregnancy study.

The gene calls are TRBV2 and TRBJ1-2; D not certain. The CDR3 loop spans 11 amino acids. The V gene lost 5 bases and the J gene lost 7 bases, with 8 bases spanning the gap. The germline gives CDR1 SNHLY, CDR2 FYNNEI. The CDR3 DNA reads TGTGCCAGCAGTTCTCCTTTTGGCTACACCTTC. The encoded protein is CASSSPFGYTF.

This chain joins TRBV7-9 and TRBJ2-3; possible D gene TRBD2, 5 bases. Trimming shortened V by 4 bases and J by 2 bases, and 16 bases separated the two germline ends. Germline CDR1 SEHNR, CDR2 FQNEAQ (reference sequence). The CDR3 has 16 amino acids. As DNA, the CDR3 is TGTGCCAGCAGCTCACAAGAACTGGAGGTCACAGATACGCAGTATTTT. This translates into CASSSQELEVTDTQYF.